This T cell receptor (beta chain) was identified in a study of T cell repertoires in cytomegalovirus infection. TCRdb fed the reads into MiXCR, producing one record per CDR3 protein. The table records under 850,000 distinct CDR3 sequences, less than 40% of them present only once. Sequenced sample: PBMCs. This receptor was obtained from a human donor in good health (CMV status not recorded). Some clones in this sample may be carry-over from other donors' samples.

CDR3: CASSLGNGNQPQHF. The DNA for the CDR3 is TGTGCCAGCAGCCTCGGGAACGGCAATCAGCCCCAGCATTTT. The chain uses TRBV6-1 and TRBJ1-5; D is unresolved. The CDR3 totals 14 residues. V was pared by 6 bases and J by 2 bases, with 11 bases between. The germline gives CDR1 MNHNS, CDR2 SASEGT.